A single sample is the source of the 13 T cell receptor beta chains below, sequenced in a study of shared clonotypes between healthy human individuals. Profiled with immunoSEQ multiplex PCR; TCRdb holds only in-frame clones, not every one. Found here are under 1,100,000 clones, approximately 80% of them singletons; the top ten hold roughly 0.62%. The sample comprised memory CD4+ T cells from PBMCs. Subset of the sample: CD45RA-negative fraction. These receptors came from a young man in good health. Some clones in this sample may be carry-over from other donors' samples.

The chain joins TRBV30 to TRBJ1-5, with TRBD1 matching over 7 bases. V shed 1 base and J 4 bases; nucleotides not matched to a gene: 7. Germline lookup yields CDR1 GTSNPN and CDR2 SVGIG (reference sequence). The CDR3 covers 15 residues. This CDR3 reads CAWSAGGPLNQPQHF. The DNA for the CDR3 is TGTGCCTGGAGTGCAGGGGGGCCCCTAAATCAGCCCCAGCATTTT.

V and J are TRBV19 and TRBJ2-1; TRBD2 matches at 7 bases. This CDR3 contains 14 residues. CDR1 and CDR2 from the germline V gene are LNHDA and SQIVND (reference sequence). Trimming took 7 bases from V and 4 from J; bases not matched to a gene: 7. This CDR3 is CASTRTSEYNEQFF. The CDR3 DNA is TGTGCCAGTACACGAACTAGCGAGTACAATGAGCAGTTCTTC. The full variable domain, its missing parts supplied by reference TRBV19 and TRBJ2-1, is DGGITQSPKYLFRKEGQNVTLSCEQNLNHDAMYWYRQDPGQGLRLIYYSQIVNDFQKGDIAEGYSVSREKKESFPLTVTSAQKNPTAFYLCASTRTSEYNEQFFGPGTRLTVL.

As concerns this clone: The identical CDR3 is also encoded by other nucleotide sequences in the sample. CDR3 DNA sequence: TGCGCCAGCAGCTTACAGGGAGGGAATACTGAAGCTTTCTTT. Its translation is CASSLQGGNTEAFF. V is TRBV5-1 and J is TRBJ1-1; maybe TRBD1 (6 bases). Germline V lookup: CDR1 SGHRS, CDR2 YFSETQ. Trimming cost V 2 bases and J 5 bases, with 13 bases left between them. The CDR3 is 14 residues long.

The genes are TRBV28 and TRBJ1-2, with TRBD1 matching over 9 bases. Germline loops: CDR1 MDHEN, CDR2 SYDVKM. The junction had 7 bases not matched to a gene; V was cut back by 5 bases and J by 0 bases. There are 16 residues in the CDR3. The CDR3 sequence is CASSGGQGTPNYGYTF. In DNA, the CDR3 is TGTGCCAGCAGTGGGGGACAGGGCACGCCTAACTATGGCTACACCTTC.

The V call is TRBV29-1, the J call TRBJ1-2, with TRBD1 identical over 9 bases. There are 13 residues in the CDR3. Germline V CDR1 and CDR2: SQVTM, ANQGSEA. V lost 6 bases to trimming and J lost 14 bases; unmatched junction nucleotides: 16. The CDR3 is CSVSRTRQGEVTF. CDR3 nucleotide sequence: TGCAGCGTCTCACGGACTAGACAGGGGGAGGTGACCTTC.

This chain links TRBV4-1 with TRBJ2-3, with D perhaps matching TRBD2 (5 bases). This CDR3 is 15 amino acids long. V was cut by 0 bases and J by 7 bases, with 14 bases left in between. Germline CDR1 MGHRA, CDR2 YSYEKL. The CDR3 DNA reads TGCGCCAGCAGCCAAGATCCCAGCGGCCCTAATACGCAGTATTTT. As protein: CASSQDPSGPNTQYF.

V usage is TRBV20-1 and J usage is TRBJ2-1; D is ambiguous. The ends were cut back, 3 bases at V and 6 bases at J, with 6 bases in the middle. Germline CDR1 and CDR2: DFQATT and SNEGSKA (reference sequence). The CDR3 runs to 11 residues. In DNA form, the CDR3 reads TGCAGTGCTAGTCGGAGCAATGAGCAGTTCTTC. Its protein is CSASRSNEQFF.

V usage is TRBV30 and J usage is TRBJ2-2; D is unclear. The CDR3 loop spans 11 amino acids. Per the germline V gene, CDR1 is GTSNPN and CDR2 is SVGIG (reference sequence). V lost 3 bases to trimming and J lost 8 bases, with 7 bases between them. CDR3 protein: CAWSSRGELFF. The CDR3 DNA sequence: TGTGCCTGGAGCTCGCGGGGGGAGCTGTTTTTT.

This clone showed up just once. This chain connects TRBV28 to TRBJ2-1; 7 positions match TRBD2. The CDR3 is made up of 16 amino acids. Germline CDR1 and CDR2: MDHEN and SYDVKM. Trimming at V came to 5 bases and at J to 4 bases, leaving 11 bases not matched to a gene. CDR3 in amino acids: CASSRGGAGFYNEQFF. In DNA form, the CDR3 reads TGTGCCAGCAGTCGGGGAGGAGCGGGATTTTACAATGAGCAGTTCTTC.

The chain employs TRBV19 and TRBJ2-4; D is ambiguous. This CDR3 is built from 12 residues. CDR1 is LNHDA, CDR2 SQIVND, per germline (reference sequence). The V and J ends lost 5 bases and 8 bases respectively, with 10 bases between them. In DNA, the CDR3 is TGTGCCAGTAGTGACGGGTGGGACATTCAGTACTTC. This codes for CASSDGWDIQYF.

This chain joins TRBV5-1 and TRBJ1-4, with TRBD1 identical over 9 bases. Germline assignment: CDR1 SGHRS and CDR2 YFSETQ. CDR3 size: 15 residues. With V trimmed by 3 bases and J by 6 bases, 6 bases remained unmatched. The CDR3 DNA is TGCGCCAGCAGCTGGGGACAGGGATTTGATGAAAAACTGTTTTTT. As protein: CASSWGQGFDEKLFF.

The CDR3 DNA reads as TGTGCCAGCAGTTTAATGGGACAGGGGGGTGGAAAACTGTTTTTT. It yields the protein CASSLMGQGGGKLFF. The chain links TRBV28 to TRBJ1-4, with 11 bases fitting TRBD1. This CDR3 region has 15 residues. The germline CDR1 and CDR2 sequences are MDHEN and SYDVKM. V dropped 2 bases and J dropped 10; count of bases not matched to a gene: 6. Supplemented by reference TRBV28 and TRBJ1-4, the full variable domain reads DVKVTQSSRYLVKRTGEKVFLECVQDMDHENMFWYRQDPGLGLRLIYFSYDVKMKEKGDIPEGYSVSREKKERFSLILESASTNQTSMYLCASSLMGQGGGKLFFGSGTQLSVL.

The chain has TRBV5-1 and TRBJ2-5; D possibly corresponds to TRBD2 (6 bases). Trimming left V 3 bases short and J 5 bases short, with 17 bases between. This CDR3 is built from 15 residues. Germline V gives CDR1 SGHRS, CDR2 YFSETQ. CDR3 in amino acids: CASSSTSGVGETQYF. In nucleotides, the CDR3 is TGCGCCAGCAGCTCCACGTCGGGGGTGGGCGAGACCCAGTACTTC.